Shown below are 10 T cell receptor beta chains from a single sample sequenced in a study of T-cell memory formation after mild COVID-19. TCRdb recomputed calls from the 5' RACE reads with MiXCR, one row per CDR3 protein. The data contain roughly 600,000 distinct CDR3 sequences, around 17% of them seen just once; the ten biggest clones take up around 12%. Sequencing used PBMCs or a T cell subset sorted from them (not recorded which). All receptors come from an adult woman who had mild COVID-19 (a few samples of this study predate the infection). Cell type and time point are not known.

This chain joins TRBV7-2 and TRBJ2-3; 8 bases are shared with TRBD2. V trimming: 3 bases; J trimming: 3 bases; junction bases outside the gene matches: 5. This CDR3 is built from 15 residues. Germline assignment: CDR1 SGHTA and CDR2 FQGNSA. As DNA, the CDR3 is TGTGCCAGCAGCTTGCCAGCGGGGGTAACAGATACGCAGTATTTT. Translating it yields CASSLPAGVTDTQYF.

The V and J genes are TRBV12-3 or TRBV12-4 and TRBJ2-2; weak D call: TRBD2 (6 bases). The V gene lost 2 bases and the J gene lost 5 bases, with 12 bases spanning the gap. The CDR3 is 15 amino acids. The CDR3 DNA reads TGTGCCAGCAGTTTACGTAGCGGCGGGACCGGGGAGCTGTTTTTT. Its protein product is CASSLRSGGTGELFF.

Many counts were recorded for this clonotype. The junction departs from the called germline gene at one end, perhaps through a read error. The chain couples TRBV7-3 to TRBJ2-3; D gene uncertain. This CDR3 has 14 residues. CDR1 is SGHTA, CDR2 FQGTGA, per germline. CDR3 region: CASSLIGGTDTQYF. In nucleotides, the CDR3 is TGCGCCAGCAGCTTGATAGGAGGCACAGATACGCAGTATTTT.

V usage is TRBV20-1 and J usage is TRBJ2-1, with 10 bases lining up with TRBD2. The J segment lost 1 base and the V segment lost 3 bases, leaving 9 bases of the junction unmatched. Germline CDR1 is DFQATT and CDR2 is SNEGSKA (reference sequence). The CDR3 extends over 17 amino acids. In nucleotides, the CDR3 is TGCAGTGCTAGGCCCCGAGCGGGGGGGTTTTCCTACAATGAGCAGTTCTTC. This gives the protein CSARPRAGGFSYNEQFF.

There are a few counts of this clonotype. The genes are TRBV27 and TRBJ2-7, with D possibly called TRBD1 or TRBD2 (5 bases each). The germline gives CDR1 MNHEY, CDR2 SMNVEV (reference sequence). V was shortened by 3 bases and J by 7 bases, with 22 bases between the two germline ends. This CDR3 has 16 amino acids. CDR3 bases: TGTGCCAGCAGTTTCGGGACCAGTCAAGGGGCTGGAGAGCAGTACTTC. Amino acid sequence: CASSFGTSQGAGEQYF.

The chain recombines TRBV7-3 with TRBJ2-1; perhaps TRBD2 as D (6 bases). This CDR3 is built from 17 residues. Trimming took off 5 bases at V and 7 bases at J, with 24 bases between the two ends. Looked up from germline, CDR1 is SGHTA and CDR2 is FQGTGA. The DNA for the CDR3 is TGTGCCAGCAGCCCCGATCCGGGACTCCTAACGGTAAATGAGCAGTTCTTC. The encoded protein is CASSPDPGLLTVNEQFF. Filled out from reference TRBV7-3 and TRBJ2-1, the complete variable domain reads GAGVSQTPSNKVTEKGKYVELRCDPISGHTALYWYRQSLGQGPEFLIYFQGTGAADDSGLPNDRFFAVRPEGSVSTLKIQRTERGDSAVYLCASSPDPGLLTVNEQFFGPGTRLTVL.

This clonotype was recorded many times. The CDR3 DNA reads as TGCAGCGTTGGGTGGACAGGGGATCAGCCCCAGCATTTT. It codes for CSVGWTGDQPQHF. V is TRBV29-1 and J is TRBJ1-5; 9 bases fit TRBD1. The CDR3 runs to 13 residues. V was clipped by 4 bases and J by 5 bases; unmatched bases: 3. Germline CDR1 is SQVTM and CDR2 is ANQGSEA.

There are a few counts of this clonotype. The chain links TRBV7-2 to TRBJ2-5; 7 nucleotides match TRBD1. Trimming cost V 0 bases and J 9 bases; bases outside gene matches: 7. This CDR3 has 14 amino acids. Germline CDR1 SGHTA, CDR2 FQGNSA. This CDR3 reads CASSLARAQGAQYF. The CDR3 region has the DNA TGTGCCAGCAGCTTAGCGCGTGCCCAGGGGGCCCAGTACTTC.

This clonotype has only a few counts. The genes are TRBV4-1 and TRBJ2-1; D not resolved. CDR3 length equals 16 residues. Looked up from germline, CDR1 is MGHRA and CDR2 is YSYEKL. Trimming removed 1 base from V and 4 bases from J, with 14 bases in between. CDR3 coding DNA: TGCGCCAGCAGCCAAGTCGTCCTAGATCGATACAATGAGCAGTTCTTC. It translates to CASSQVVLDRYNEQFF.

The chain links TRBV20-1 to TRBJ1-1, with D unclear. CDR1 and CDR2 from the germline V gene are DFQATT and SNEGSKA (reference sequence). V was pared by 3 bases and J by 4 bases, with 12 bases between. There are 13 residues in the CDR3. CDR3 residues: CSARVDKITEAFF. The CDR3, as DNA: TGCAGTGCTAGGGTCGACAAAATCACTGAAGCTTTCTTT.